This record concerns one TCR beta chain sequence. This entry belongs to a study of shared clonotypes between healthy human individuals. Trimming removed 3 bases from V and 4 bases from J; junction bases left unmatched: 9. In germline, CDR1 is SGHDT, CDR2 YYEEEE. There are 15 residues in the CDR3. The method was immunoSEQ multiplex PCR; TCRdb's version includes in-frame clones alone and lacks a portion of them. The data show 2 million to 3 million clones, roughly 93% seen once. Donors comprised only Caucasian adults living in Nashville, Tennessee. The chain recombines TRBV5-6 with TRBJ1-1; TRBD1 aligns across 7 bases. The receptor's source is a man younger than 30 in good health. Some clones in this sample may be carry-over from other donors' samples. The material sequenced was naive CD4+ T cells from PBMCs. Subset of the sample: CD45RA+ positively selected. DNA of the CDR3: TGTGCCAGCAGCTCCAAGGACAGGACCTTCACTGAAGCTTTCTTT. As protein: CASSSKDRTFTEAFF.